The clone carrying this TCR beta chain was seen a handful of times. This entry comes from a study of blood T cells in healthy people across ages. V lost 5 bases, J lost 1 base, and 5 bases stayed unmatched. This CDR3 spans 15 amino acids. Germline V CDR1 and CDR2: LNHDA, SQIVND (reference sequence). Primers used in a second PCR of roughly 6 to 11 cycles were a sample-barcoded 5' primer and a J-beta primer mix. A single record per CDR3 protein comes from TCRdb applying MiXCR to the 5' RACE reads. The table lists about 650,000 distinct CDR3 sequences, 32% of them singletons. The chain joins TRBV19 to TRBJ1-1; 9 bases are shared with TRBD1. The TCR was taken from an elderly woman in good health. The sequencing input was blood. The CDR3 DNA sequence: TGTGCCAGTAGTCCCGGACAGGGGAGGAACACTGAAGCTTTCTTT. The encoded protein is CASSPGQGRNTEAFF.